Listed below are T cell receptor beta chains from one sample, sequenced in a study of shared clonotypes between healthy human individuals. Profiling relied on immunoSEQ multiplex PCR, and the TCRdb table lists in-frame clones only, not all of them. The sample carries around 980,000 clones, 75% to 85% recorded once. The sequenced material came from memory CD4+ T cells from PBMCs. Receptor source: a young man in good health. Some clones in this sample may be carry-over from other donors' samples. Each CDR3 is given with its conserved first and last residue. A D gene is named only where the DNA matches it firmly. Clone size is not always given. Where it is, it says once, few, many or a class for expanded clones.

CDR3aa | CDR3nt | j_gene | v_gene | abundance | d_gene
CASSFYSTEAFF | TGTGCCAGCAGCTTTTATTCTACCGAAGCTTTCTTT | TRBJ1-1 | TRBV5-4 | - | -
CASSPPGARGNEQFF | TGTGCCAGCAGTCCCCCGGGGGCAAGGGGAAATGAGCAGTTCTTC | TRBJ2-1 | TRBV28 | many | -
CAISESGTNYGYTF | TGTGCCATCAGTGAATCAGGGACCAACTATGGCTACACCTTC | TRBJ1-2 | TRBV10-3 | once | -
CASSLEGSSRPEAFF | TGTGCCAGCAGCTTAGAGGGGAGCAGTCGTCCTGAAGCTTTCTTT | TRBJ1-1 | TRBV7-2 | - | -
CASSSLSVYTGELFF | TGTGCCAGCAGTTCCCTTAGCGTGTACACCGGGGAGCTGTTTTTT | TRBJ2-2 | TRBV25-1 | - | -
CAISGNQGNQPQHF | TGTGCCATCAGTGGCAATCAGGGGAATCAGCCCCAGCATTTT | TRBJ1-5 | TRBV10-3 | once | -
CASSMGQTYGYTF | TGTGCCAGCAGTATGGGACAGACTTATGGCTACACCTTC | TRBJ1-2 | TRBV7-2 | - | TRBD1
CASTSGTGIVGEQFF | TGCGCCAGTACCTCCGGGACAGGGATCGTTGGTGAGCAGTTCTTC | TRBJ2-1 | TRBV4-1 | - | TRBD1
CAISESDGRLPRPQHF | TGTGCCATCAGTGAGTCGGACGGTAGGCTCCCTCGGCCCCAGCATTTT | TRBJ1-5 | TRBV10-3 | - | -
CASSRDRNSNSPLHF | TGTGCCAGCAGCCGGGACAGAAACTCCAATTCACCCCTCCACTTT | TRBJ1-6 | TRBV11-2 | - | TRBD1
CASSEGPRNQPQHF | TGTGCCAGCAGTGAGGGGCCCCGCAATCAGCCCCAGCATTTT | TRBJ1-5 | TRBV6-1 | - | -
CASNRGGTGVKLFF | TGTGCCAGCAATCGCGGTGGTACGGGGGTAAAACTGTTTTTT | TRBJ1-4 | TRBV28 | few | -
CASSPDSEGEQYF | TGTGCCAGCTCCCCAGATTCCGAAGGGGAGCAGTACTTC | TRBJ2-7 | TRBV18 | once | -
CASSQAPSYEQYF | TGTGCCAGCAGCCAAGCGCCCAGCTACGAGCAGTACTTC | TRBJ2-7 | TRBV14 | - | -
CASSLGPNQPQHF | TGCGCCAGCAGCTTGGGCCCCAATCAGCCCCAGCATTTT | TRBJ1-5 | TRBV5-1 | - | -
CASSWTLAGGRGSSYEQYF | TGCGCCAGCAGCTGGACATTAGCGGGAGGAAGGGGCAGCTCCTACGAGCAGTACTTC | TRBJ2-7 | TRBV5-1 | many | TRBD2
CASSVGLAGSQGLNVLTF | TGTGCCAGCAGCGTGGGACTAGCGGGTTCCCAGGGGTTGAACGTCCTGACTTTC | TRBJ2-6 | TRBV7-9 | few | TRBD2
CASSQGRRGGYEQYF | TGTGCCAGCAGCCAAGGGAGGAGGGGGGGCTACGAGCAGTACTTC | TRBJ2-7 | TRBV14 | - | -
CASSRDRGVADTQYF | TGTGCCAGCAGCAGAGACAGGGGAGTAGCAGATACGCAGTATTTT | TRBJ2-3 | TRBV5-4 | - | TRBD1
CASSHDPTRPDYGYTF | TGCGCCAGCAGCCACGACCCGACCCGGCCAGACTATGGCTACACCTTC | TRBJ1-2 | TRBV5-1 | - | -
CSASRVSEAFF | TGCAGTGCTAGTCGGGTCTCTGAAGCTTTCTTT | TRBJ1-1 | TRBV20-1 | - | -
CAWSVLGAAYF | TGTGCCTGGAGTGTCCTGGGGGCCGCGTACTTC | TRBJ2-7 | TRBV30 | - | -
CASSPDGPHNYGYTF | TGTGCCAGCAGCCCGGACGGGCCCCATAACTATGGCTACACCTTC | TRBJ1-2 | TRBV7-6 | - | -
CASKTVNTEAFF | TGTGCCAGTAAGACGGTGAACACTGAAGCTTTCTTT | TRBJ1-1 | TRBV5-4 | - | -
CASKNRVGDTEAFF | TGCGCCAGCAAGAACAGGGTCGGGGACACTGAAGCTTTCTTT | TRBJ1-1 | TRBV10-1 | - | -
CASSEAEGYEQFF | TGTGCCAGCAGTGAAGCGGAGGGGTATGAGCAGTTCTTC | TRBJ2-1 | TRBV2 | - | -
CASSVGQSYGYTF | TGTGCCAGCAGCGTAGGTCAGAGCTATGGCTACACCTTC | TRBJ1-2 | TRBV9 | - | -